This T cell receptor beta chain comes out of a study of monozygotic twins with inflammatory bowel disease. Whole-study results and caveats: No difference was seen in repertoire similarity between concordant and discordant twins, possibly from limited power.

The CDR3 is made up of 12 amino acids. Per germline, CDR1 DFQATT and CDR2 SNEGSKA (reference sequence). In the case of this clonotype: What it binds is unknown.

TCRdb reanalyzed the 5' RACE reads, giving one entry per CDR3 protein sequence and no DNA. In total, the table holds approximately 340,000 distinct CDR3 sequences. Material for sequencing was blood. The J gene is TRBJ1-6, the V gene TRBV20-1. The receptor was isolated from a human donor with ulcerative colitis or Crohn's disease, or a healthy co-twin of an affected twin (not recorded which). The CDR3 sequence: CSARQSNSPLHF.